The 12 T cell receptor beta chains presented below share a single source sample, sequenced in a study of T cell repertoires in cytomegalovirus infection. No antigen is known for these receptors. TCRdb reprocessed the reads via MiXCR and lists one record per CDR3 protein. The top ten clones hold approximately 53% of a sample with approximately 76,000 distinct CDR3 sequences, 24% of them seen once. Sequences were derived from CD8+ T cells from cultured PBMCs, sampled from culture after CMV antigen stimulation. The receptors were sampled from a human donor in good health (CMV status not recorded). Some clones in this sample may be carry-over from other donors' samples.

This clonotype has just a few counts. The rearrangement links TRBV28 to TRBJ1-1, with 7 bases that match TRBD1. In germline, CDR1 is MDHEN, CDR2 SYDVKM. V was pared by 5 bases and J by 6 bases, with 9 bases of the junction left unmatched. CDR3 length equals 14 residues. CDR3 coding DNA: TGTGCCAGCAGTCGCATTGACAGGGTGGCTGAAGCTTTCTTT. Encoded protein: CASSRIDRVAEAFF.

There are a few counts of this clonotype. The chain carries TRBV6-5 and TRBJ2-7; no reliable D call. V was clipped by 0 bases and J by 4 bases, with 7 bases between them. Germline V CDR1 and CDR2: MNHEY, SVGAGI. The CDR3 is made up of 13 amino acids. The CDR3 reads CASSYSAGYEQYF. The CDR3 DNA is TGTGCCAGCAGTTACTCTGCCGGATACGAGCAGTACTTC.

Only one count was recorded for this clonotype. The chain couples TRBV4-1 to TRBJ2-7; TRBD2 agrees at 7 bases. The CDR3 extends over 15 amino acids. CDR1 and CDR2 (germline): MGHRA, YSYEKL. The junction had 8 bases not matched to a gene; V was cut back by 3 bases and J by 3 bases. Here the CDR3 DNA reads TGCGCCAGCAGCCAGGACCCTAGCGGATTCTACGAGCAGTACTTC. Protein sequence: CASSQDPSGFYEQYF.

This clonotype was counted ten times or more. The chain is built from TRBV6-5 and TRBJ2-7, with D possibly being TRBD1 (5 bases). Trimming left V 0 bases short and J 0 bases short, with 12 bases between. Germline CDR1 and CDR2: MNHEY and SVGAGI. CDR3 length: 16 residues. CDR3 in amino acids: CASSYSGASSSYEQYF. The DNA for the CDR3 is TGTGCCAGCAGTTACTCTGGGGCTTCTAGCTCCTACGAGCAGTACTTC.

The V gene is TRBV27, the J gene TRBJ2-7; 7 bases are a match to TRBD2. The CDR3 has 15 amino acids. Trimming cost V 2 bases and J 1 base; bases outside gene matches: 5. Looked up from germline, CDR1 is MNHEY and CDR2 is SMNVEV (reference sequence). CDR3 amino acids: CASSLISGASYEQYF. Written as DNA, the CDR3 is TGTGCCAGCAGTTTAATAAGCGGGGCGTCCTACGAGCAGTACTTC.

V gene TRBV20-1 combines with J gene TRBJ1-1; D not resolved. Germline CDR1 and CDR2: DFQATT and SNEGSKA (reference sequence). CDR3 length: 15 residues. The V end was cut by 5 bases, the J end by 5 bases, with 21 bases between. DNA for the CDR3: TGCAGTGCTCGGCCCCGGGCTCAAACAACGACTGAAGCTTTCTTT. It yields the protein CSARPRAQTTTEAFF.

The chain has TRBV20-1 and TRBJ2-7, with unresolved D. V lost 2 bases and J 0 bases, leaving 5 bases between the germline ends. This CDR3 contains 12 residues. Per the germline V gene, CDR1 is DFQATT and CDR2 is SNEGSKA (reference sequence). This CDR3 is CSARNSSYEQYF. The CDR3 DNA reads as TGCAGTGCTAGAAACAGCTCCTACGAGCAGTACTTC.

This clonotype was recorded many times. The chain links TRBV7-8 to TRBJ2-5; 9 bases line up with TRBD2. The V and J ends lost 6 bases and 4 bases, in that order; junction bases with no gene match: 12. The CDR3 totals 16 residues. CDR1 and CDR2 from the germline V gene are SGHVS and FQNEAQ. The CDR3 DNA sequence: TGTGCCAGCAGACCGAGTGGACTAGCGATTGGAGAGACCCAGTACTTC. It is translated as CASRPSGLAIGETQYF. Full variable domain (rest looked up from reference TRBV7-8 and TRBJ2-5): GAGVSQSPRYKVAKRGQDVALRCDPISGHVSLFWYQQALGQGPEFLTYFQNEAQLDKSGLPSDRFFAERPEGSVSTLKIQRTQQEDSAVYLCASRPSGLAIGETQYFGPGTRLLVL.

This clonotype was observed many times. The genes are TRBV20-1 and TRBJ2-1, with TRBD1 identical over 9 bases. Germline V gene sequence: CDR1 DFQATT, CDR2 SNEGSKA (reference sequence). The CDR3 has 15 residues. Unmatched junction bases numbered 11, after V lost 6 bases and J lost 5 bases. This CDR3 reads CSAPWTGEDHNEQFF. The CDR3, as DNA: TGCAGTGCCCCCTGGACAGGGGAAGATCACAATGAGCAGTTCTTC.

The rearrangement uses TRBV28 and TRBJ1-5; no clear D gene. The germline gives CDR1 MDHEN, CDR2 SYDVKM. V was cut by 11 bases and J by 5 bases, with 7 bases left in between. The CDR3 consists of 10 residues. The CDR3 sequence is CAGGHQPQHF. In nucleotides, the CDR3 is TGTGCCGGAGGGCATCAGCCCCAGCATTTT.

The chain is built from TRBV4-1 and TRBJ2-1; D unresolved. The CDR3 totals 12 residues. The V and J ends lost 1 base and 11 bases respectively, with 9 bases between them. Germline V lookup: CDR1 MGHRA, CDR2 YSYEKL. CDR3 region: CASSQGNYQQFF. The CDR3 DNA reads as TGCGCCAGCAGCCAAGGGAATTACCAGCAGTTCTTC.

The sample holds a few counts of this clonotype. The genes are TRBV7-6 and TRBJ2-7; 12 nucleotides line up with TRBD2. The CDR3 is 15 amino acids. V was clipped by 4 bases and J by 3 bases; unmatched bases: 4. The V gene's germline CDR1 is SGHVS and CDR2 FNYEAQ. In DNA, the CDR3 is TGTGCCAGCAGCTCTAGCGGGAGGGAGTACTACGAGCAGTACTTC. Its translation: CASSSSGREYYEQYF.